This T cell receptor (beta chain) was obtained from a study of CD8+CD57+ T cells in acquired aplastic anemia. Study in general: Mean DNA quantity obtained from sorted CD4+ and CD8+ cells was about 3.2 ug.

Investigators profiled TCR beta VDJ and CDR3 from genomic DNA template. TCRdb reanalysed the reads using MiXCR and keeps one entry per CDR3 protein. The profile shows 260,000 or so distinct CDR3 sequences, more than 45% of them singletons. Looked up from germline, CDR1 is DFQATT and CDR2 is SNEGSKA (reference sequence). The V gene lost 2 bases and the J gene lost 1 base, with 17 bases spanning the gap. The CDR3 length is 16 residues. An expansion of CD8+CD57+ cells by flow cytometry had been shown in patients chosen for sequencing. The V and J genes are TRBV20-1 and TRBJ1-1; D is unclear. This receptor was identified in a human donor with aplastic anemia. Sequencing was done on a sample of sorted CD4+, CD8+, or CD8+CD57+ T cells (not recorded which) from PBMCs. CDR3 protein: CSARPRSVNWNTEAFF. The CDR3, as DNA: TGCAGTGCTAGACCCCGCTCAGTGAATTGGAACACTGAAGCTTTCTTT.